The clone carrying this T cell receptor (beta chain) was counted ten times or more. Arm-PCR of CDR3 regions and iRepertoire HTBI primers were used to build TCR beta libraries. TCRdb redid the calling of the multiplex PCR reads with MiXCR, one entry per CDR3 protein. Of approximately 210,000 distinct CDR3 sequences listed, approximately 16% are singletons. The sample belongs to a study of regulatory T cells in long-lasting Graves disease. Time point reported: newly diagnosed GD, antithyroid drugs for less than 3 months. Construction of the TCR library relied on RNA isolated from PBMCs. Sequences were derived from peripheral blood mononuclear cells (PBMCs), sampled at new diagnosis, from a patient treated with antithyroid drugs. The origin of this receptor is a female donor with Graves disease.

The CDR3 DNA sequence: TGTGCCAGCAGCTTGGCGGTGGCAGGCTCGTTCCAAGAGACCCAGTACTTC. It specifies CASSLAVAGSFQETQYF. This chain uses TRBV5-5 with TRBJ2-5; D remains unclear. CDR3 length: 17 residues. V was cut by 0 bases and J by 1 base, with 16 bases left in between. Germline V gene sequence: CDR1 SGHKS, CDR2 YYEKEE (reference sequence).